This TCR beta chain was captured by sequencing in a study of blood T cell repertoires in COVID-19. All recovered Cohort 3 donors got two negative PCRs, got clearance, or saw symptom resolution. A few counts support this clone. The V end lost 3 bases, the J end lost 2 bases, and 4 bases lay between the germline ends. The germline CDR1 and CDR2 sequences are ENHRY and SYGVKD. This CDR3 spans 12 amino acids. The data were produced by immunoSEQ multiplex PCR, yet TCRdb's version contains in-frame clones alone and is incomplete. This table has over 150,000 clones, more than 65% appearing once. The receptor was derived from a man aged 35-49 years who had recovered from COVID-19. Sequenced: PBMCs or T cells enriched from blood (not recorded which). V is TRBV10-3 and J is TRBJ1-2; the D is unclear. CDR3 DNA sequence: TGTGCCATCAGTGATCAGAACTATGGCTACACCTTC. As protein: CAISDQNYGYTF.